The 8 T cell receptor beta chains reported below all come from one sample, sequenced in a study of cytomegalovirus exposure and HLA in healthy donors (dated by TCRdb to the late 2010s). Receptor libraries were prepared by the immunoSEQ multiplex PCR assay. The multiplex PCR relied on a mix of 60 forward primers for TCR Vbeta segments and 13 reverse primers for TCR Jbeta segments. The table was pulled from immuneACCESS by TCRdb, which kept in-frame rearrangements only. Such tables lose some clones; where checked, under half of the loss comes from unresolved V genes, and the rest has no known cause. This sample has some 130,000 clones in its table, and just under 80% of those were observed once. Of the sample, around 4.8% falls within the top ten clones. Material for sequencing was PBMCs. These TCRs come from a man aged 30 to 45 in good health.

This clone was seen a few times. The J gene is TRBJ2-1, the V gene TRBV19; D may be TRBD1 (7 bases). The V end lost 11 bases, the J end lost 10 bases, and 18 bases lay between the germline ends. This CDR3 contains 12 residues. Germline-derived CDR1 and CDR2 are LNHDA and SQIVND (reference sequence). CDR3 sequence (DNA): TGTGCCGGAAAGGGGGCCCGGGGGGAGCAGTTCTTC. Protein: CAGKGARGEQFF.

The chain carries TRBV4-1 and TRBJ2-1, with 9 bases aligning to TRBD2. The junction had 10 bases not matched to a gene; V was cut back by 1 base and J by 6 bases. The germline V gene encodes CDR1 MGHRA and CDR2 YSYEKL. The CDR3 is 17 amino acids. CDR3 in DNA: TGCGCCAGCAGCCAAGGCGGGGTGCGGGAGGGCCCCAATGAGCAGTTCTTC. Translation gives CASSQGGVREGPNEQFF.

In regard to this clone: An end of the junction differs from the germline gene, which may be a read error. This CDR3 reads CSSSPSRPEAFF. In DNA form, the CDR3 reads TGTTCCAGCAGCCCTTCGCGGCCGGAAGCTTTCTTT. V usage is TRBV7-9 and J usage is TRBJ1-1; the D is unclear. The CDR3 has 12 amino acids. The germline V gene encodes CDR1 SEHNR and CDR2 FQNEAQ (reference sequence).

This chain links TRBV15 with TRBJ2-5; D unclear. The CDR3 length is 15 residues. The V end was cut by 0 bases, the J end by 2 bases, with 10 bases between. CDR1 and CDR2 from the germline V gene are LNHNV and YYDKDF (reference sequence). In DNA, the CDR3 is TGTGCCACCAGCAGAGATCCGAATACTCAAGAGACCCAGTACTTC. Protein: CATSRDPNTQETQYF.

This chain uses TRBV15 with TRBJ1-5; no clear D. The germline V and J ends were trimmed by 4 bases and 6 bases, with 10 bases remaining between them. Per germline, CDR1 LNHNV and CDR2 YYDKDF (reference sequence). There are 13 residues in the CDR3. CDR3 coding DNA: TGTGCCACCAGCACCATGGAGGGTCAGCCCCAGCATTTT. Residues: CATSTMEGQPQHF.

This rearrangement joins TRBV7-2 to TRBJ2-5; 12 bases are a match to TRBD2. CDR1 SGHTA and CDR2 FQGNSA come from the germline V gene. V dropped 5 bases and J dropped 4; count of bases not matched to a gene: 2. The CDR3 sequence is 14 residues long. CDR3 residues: CASSPGLAGETQYF. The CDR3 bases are TGTGCCAGCAGCCCGGGACTAGCGGGAGAGACCCAGTACTTC.

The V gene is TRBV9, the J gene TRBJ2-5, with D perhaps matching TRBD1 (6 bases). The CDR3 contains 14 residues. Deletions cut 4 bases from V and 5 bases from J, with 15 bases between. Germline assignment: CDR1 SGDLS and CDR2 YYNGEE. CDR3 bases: TGTGCCAGCAGCCATGGGGGCTTGCGGGAGACCCAGTACTTC. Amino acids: CASSHGGLRETQYF.

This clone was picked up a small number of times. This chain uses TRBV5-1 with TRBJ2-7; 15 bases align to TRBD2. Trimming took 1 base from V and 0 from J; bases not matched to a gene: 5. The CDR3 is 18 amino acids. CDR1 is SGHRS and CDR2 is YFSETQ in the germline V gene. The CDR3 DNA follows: TGCGCCAGCAGCTTGAAAGGACTAGCGGGAGGGGGCTCCTACGAGCAGTACTTC. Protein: CASSLKGLAGGGSYEQYF. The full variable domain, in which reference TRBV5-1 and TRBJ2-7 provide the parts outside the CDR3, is KAGVTQTPRYLIKTRGQQVTLSCSPISGHRSVSWYQQTPGQGLQFLFEYFSETQRNKGNFPGRFSGRQFSNSRSEMNVSTLELGDSALYLCASSLKGLAGGGSYEQYFGPGTRLTVT.